This entry lists 21 T cell receptor beta chains sequenced from one sample in a study of cytomegalovirus exposure and HLA in healthy donors. PCR employed 60 Vbeta and 13 Jbeta primers. Clones were read by immunoSEQ multiplex PCR, and TCRdb kept only the in-frame ones, dropping some. The sample holds roughly 130,000 clones, 80% seen once. The specimen sequenced was PBMCs. The receptors stem from a male donor in good health and CMV-seronegative.

About this clone itself: An end of the junction does not agree with germline; a read error may underlie this. The chain is built from TRBV7-9 and TRBJ1-2, with 7 bases matching TRBD1. Germline V lookup: CDR1 SEHNR, CDR2 FQNEAQ (reference sequence). This CDR3 comprises 13 residues. Here the CDR3 reads CSSSLGQFYGYTF. The CDR3 coding sequence is TGTTCCAGCAGCTTGGGACAGTTCTATGGCTACACCTTC.

The chain couples TRBV6-1 to TRBJ2-1, with 7 bases identical to TRBD1. Per the germline V gene, CDR1 is MNHNS and CDR2 is SASEGT. The trim removed 5 bases at V and 3 bases at J, leaving 13 bases unmatched. This CDR3 has 17 residues. In DNA form, the CDR3 reads TGTGCCAGCAGTCAAGGGACAGATCTTCAGGGCTACAATGAGCAGTTCTTC. As protein: CASSQGTDLQGYNEQFF.

J is TRBJ2-1 and V is TRBV2, with TRBD2 matching 7 bases. The germline gives CDR1 SNHLY, CDR2 FYNNEI. The trim removed 1 base at V and 12 bases at J, leaving 6 bases unmatched. This CDR3 region has 13 residues. CDR3 in DNA: TGTGCCAGCAGTGAAGTTGGCCTAGCGGTGCAGTTCTTC. The encoded protein is CASSEVGLAVQFF.

There are a few counts of this clone. The chain has TRBV10-3 and TRBJ2-2; D possibly corresponds to TRBD2 (5 bases). Germline CDR1 and CDR2: ENHRY and SYGVKD. Trimming pared 8 bases from V and 3 bases from J, leaving 10 bases between. This CDR3 region has 13 residues. The CDR3 DNA sequence: TGTGCCATCTTAAAGGACTACACCGGGGAGCTGTTTTTT. It specifies CAILKDYTGELFF.

The CDR3 bases are TGTGCCAGCAGTCCAATGGACAGGGTATTCGGAAAACTGTTTTTT. Amino acid sequence: CASSPMDRVFGKLFF. The genes are TRBV27 and TRBJ1-4; TRBD1 matches 8 bases. Germline values: CDR1 MNHEY, CDR2 SMNVEV (reference sequence). The CDR3 runs to 15 residues. V lost 5 bases and J lost 10; bases outside the gene matches: 12. The full variable domain, with the rest looked up from reference TRBV27 and TRBJ1-4, is EAQVTQNPRYLITVTGKKLTVTCSQNMNHEYMSWYRQDPGLGLRQIYYSMNVEVTDKGDVPEGYKVSRKEKRNFPLILESPSPNQTSLYFCASSPMDRVFGKLFFGSGTQLSVL.

The chain carries TRBV25-1 and TRBJ1-2, with a tentative D call TRBD1 (6 bases). The germline gives CDR1 MGHDK, CDR2 SYGVNS. Trimming removed 4 bases at V and 4 bases at J, with 13 bases between. This CDR3 region has 14 residues. CDR3 nucleotides: TGTGCCAGCAGTGGATCTGGACAGCCCTATGGCTACACCTTC. It yields the protein CASSGSGQPYGYTF.

The chain links TRBV27 to TRBJ1-1; tentative D call: TRBD1 (5 bases). Trimming pared 5 bases from V and 1 base from J, leaving 11 bases between. CDR3 size: 14 residues. In germline, CDR1 is MNHEY, CDR2 SMNVEV (reference sequence). The DNA of the CDR3 is TGTGCCAGCAGTGGACATAGGCAGAACACTGAAGCTTTCTTT. This codes for CASSGHRQNTEAFF.

The chain combines TRBV27 with TRBJ1-2, with 8 bases fitting TRBD1. Looked up from germline, CDR1 is MNHEY and CDR2 is SMNVEV (reference sequence). V was pared by 5 bases and J by 8 bases, with 10 bases of the junction left unmatched. The CDR3 loop spans 14 amino acids. The CDR3: CASSPRGRNWGYTF. The CDR3 DNA reads as TGTGCCAGCAGTCCCAGGGGGCGCAACTGGGGCTACACCTTC.

This rearrangement joins TRBV28 to TRBJ1-1; perhaps TRBD1 as D (5 bases). CDR1 is MDHEN, CDR2 SYDVKM, per germline. The CDR3 consists of 13 residues. Trimming pared 6 bases from V and 3 bases from J, leaving 11 bases between. CDR3 in amino acids: CASRWRGYTEAFF. The CDR3 nucleotides are TGTGCCAGCAGGTGGCGGGGGTACACTGAAGCTTTCTTT.

The chain has TRBV9 and TRBJ2-3; 7 positions match TRBD2. The CDR3 loop spans 15 amino acids. Germline loops: CDR1 SGDLS, CDR2 YYNGEE. The V gene end was trimmed by 0 bases and the J gene end by 4 bases; junction bases not matched to a gene: 5. The chain's CDR3 is CASSVGVGGADTQYF. In DNA, the CDR3 is TGTGCCAGCAGCGTAGGAGTGGGGGGGGCAGATACGCAGTATTTT.

V is TRBV21-1 and J is TRBJ2-7; the listed D gene, TRBD1, was not tested against the DNA. TRBV21-1 is assigned pseudogene status. This CDR3 spans 15 amino acids. CDR3 amino acids: CASSSPGTLDYEQYF. In DNA form, the CDR3 reads TGTGCCAGCAGCTCCCCCGGGACACTCGATTACGAGCAGTACTTC.

The rearrangement links TRBV5-1 to TRBJ2-7, with a tentative D call TRBD1 (6 bases). Germline V gene data show CDR1 as SGHRS and CDR2 as YFSETQ. V shed 7 bases and J shed 0 bases, with 14 bases lying between them. The CDR3 sequence is 14 residues long. CDR3 nucleotides: TGCGCCAGCGGGCCTCAGGGGTCCTCCTACGAGCAGTACTTC. This sequence encodes CASGPQGSSYEQYF.

This clone was found a few times. The chain recombines TRBV6-4 with TRBJ2-3; D is perhaps TRBD1 (5 bases). Between the trimmed V and J ends, which lost 3 bases and 3 bases, there was a span of 7 bases. This CDR3 contains 13 residues. Looked up from germline, CDR1 is MRHNA and CDR2 is SNTAGT. CDR3 loop: CASSEAGTDTQYF. The CDR3 region has the DNA TGTGCCAGCAGTGAAGCAGGGACAGATACGCAGTATTTT.

The chain joins TRBV15 to TRBJ2-2; D is possibly TRBD1 (6 bases). This CDR3 has 16 amino acids. From germline, CDR1 is LNHNV and CDR2 YYDKDF (reference sequence). The V end lost 1 base, the J end lost 2 bases, and 11 bases lay between the germline ends. In DNA, the CDR3 is TGTGCCACCAGCAGAGCTGTAGGGACAAACACCGGGGAGCTGTTTTTT. Translated: CATSRAVGTNTGELFF.

The CDR3, as DNA: TGCGCCAGCAGCTTGGAATGGGCTAGCGGGAGTGTGGTCTACGAGCAGTACTTC. Its translation: CASSLEWASGSVVYEQYF. This chain joins TRBV5-1 and TRBJ2-5; 10 nucleotides agree with TRBD2. The J call is in doubt because the DNA end fits TRBJ2-7 better. The CDR3 is 18 residues long. The germline CDR1 and CDR2 sequences are SGHRS and YFSETQ.

The CDR3 here is CASSFEGTGPNTIYF. For the CDR3, the DNA is TGTGCCAGCAGCTTCGAAGGGACAGGGCCCAACACCATATATTTT. V gene TRBV11-2 combines with J gene TRBJ1-3; 9 bases agree with TRBD1. Germline V gives CDR1 SGHAT, CDR2 FQNNGV. The V segment lost 3 bases and the J segment 7 bases; nucleotides outside the gene matches: 7. This CDR3 is 15 amino acids long.

The genes are TRBV4-2 and TRBJ2-4; D call uncertain. CDR3 size: 16 residues. Germline CDR1 is LGHNA and CDR2 is YNFKEQ. The V gene lost 0 bases and the J gene lost 6 bases, with 15 bases spanning the gap. CDR3 region: CASSQERMRLGNIQYF. The CDR3 coding sequence is TGTGCCAGCAGCCAAGAGAGGATGCGGCTCGGAAACATTCAGTACTTC.

This clone was observed a single time. J is TRBJ1-2 and V is TRBV6-5, with D hard to call. The germline V and J ends were trimmed by 0 bases and 4 bases, with 12 bases remaining between them. The germline CDR1 and CDR2 sequences are MNHEY and SVGAGI. The CDR3 is made up of 15 amino acids. The CDR3 is CASSYSGGSGYGYTF. The CDR3 DNA reads as TGTGCCAGCAGTTACTCAGGAGGTTCCGGCTATGGCTACACCTTC.

The V call is TRBV4-3, the J call TRBJ1-2; D not certain. Trimming pared 2 bases from V and 2 bases from J, leaving 12 bases between. This CDR3 contains 15 residues. The V gene's germline CDR1 is LGHNA and CDR2 YSLEER. The CDR3 DNA reads TGCGCCAGCAGCCAAACGGCACTGGGCAACTATGGCTACACCTTC. Protein: CASSQTALGNYGYTF.

The chain recombines TRBV5-1 with TRBJ2-1; D is undetermined. The CDR3 extends over 11 amino acids. Germline CDR1 SGHRS, CDR2 YFSETQ. V lost 1 base and J 10 bases, leaving 6 bases between the germline ends. CDR3 sequence: CASSLTKEQFF. CDR3 nucleotide sequence: TGCGCCAGCAGCTTGACTAAGGAGCAGTTCTTC.

V gene TRBV5-1 combines with J gene TRBJ1-2, with TRBD1 identical over 10 bases. Germline lookup yields CDR1 SGHRS and CDR2 YFSETQ. The CDR3 totals 15 residues. The V gene end was trimmed by 4 bases and the J gene end by 4 bases; junction bases not matched to a gene: 7. The CDR3 DNA reads TGCGCCAGCAGCGGACAGGGGGGGAACGTCTATGGCTACACCTTC. Its translation is CASSGQGGNVYGYTF.